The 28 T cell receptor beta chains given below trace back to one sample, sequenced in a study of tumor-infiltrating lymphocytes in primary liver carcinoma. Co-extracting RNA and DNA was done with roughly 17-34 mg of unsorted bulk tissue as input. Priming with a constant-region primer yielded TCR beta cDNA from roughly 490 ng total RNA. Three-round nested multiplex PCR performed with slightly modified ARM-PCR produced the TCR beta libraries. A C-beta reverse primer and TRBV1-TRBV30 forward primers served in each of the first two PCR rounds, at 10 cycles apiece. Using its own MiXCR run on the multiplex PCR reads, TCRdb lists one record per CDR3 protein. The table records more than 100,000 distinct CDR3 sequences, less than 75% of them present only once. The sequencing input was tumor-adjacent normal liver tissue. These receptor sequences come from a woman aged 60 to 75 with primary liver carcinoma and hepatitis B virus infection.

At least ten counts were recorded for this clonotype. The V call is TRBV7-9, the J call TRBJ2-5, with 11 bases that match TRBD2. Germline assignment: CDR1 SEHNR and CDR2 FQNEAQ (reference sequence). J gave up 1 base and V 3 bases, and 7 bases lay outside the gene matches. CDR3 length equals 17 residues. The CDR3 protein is CASSFRLAGGTQETQYF. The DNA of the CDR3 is TGTGCCAGCAGCTTTAGGCTAGCGGGAGGCACCCAAGAGACCCAGTACTTC.

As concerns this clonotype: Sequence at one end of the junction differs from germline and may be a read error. The CDR3 is CASSFSPSIGELFF. The CDR3 nucleotides are TGTGCCAGCAGTTTTAGCCCCAGCATCGGGGAGTTGTTTTTT. The genes are TRBV6-2 or TRBV6-3 and TRBJ2-2; TRBD2 might be the D (5 bases). This CDR3 has 14 amino acids. Germline values: CDR1 MNHEY, CDR2 SVGEGT.

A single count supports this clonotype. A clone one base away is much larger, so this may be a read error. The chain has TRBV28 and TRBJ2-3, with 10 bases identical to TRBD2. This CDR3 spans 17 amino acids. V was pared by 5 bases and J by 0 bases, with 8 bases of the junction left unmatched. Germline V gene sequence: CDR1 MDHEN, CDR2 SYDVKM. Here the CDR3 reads CASSPPTSGRSTDTQYF. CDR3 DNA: TGTGCCAGCAGTCCACCGACTAGCGGGCGTAGCACAGATACGCAGTATTTT.

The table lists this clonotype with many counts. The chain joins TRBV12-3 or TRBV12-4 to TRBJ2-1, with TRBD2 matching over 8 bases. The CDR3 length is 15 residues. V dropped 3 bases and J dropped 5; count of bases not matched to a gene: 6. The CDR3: CASSFSGGLDNEQFF. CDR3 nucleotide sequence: TGTGCCAGCAGTTTCTCGGGAGGGCTCGACAATGAGCAGTTCTTC.

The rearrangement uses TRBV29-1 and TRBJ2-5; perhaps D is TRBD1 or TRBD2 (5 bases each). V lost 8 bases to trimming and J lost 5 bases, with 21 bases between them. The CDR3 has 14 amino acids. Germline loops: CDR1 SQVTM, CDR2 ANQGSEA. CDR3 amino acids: CSSTRPDGGETQYF. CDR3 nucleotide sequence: TGCAGCTCCACGAGGCCCGATGGGGGTGAGACCCAGTACTTC.

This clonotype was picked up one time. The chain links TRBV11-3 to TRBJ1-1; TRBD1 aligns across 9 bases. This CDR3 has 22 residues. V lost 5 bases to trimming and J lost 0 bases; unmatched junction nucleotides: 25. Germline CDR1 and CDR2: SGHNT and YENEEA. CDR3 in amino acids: CASSPVLRTGEQRANLNTEAFF. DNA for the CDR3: TGTGCCAGCAGCCCTGTATTGAGGACAGGGGAACAAAGGGCCAACTTGAACACTGAAGCTTTCTTT.

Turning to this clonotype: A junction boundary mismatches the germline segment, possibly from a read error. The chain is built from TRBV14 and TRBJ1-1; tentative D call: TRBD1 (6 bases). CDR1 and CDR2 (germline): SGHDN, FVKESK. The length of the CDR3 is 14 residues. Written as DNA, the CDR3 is TGTGCCACCAGCGGCTGGCCAGGGGACACTGAAGCTTTCTTT. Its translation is CATSGWPGDTEAFF.

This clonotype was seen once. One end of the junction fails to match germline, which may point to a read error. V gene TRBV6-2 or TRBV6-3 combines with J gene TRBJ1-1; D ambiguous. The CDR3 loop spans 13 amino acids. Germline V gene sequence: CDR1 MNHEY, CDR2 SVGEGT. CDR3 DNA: TGTGCCAGAAACAGAGGTGAAAACACTGAAGCTTTGTTT. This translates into CARNRGENTEALF.

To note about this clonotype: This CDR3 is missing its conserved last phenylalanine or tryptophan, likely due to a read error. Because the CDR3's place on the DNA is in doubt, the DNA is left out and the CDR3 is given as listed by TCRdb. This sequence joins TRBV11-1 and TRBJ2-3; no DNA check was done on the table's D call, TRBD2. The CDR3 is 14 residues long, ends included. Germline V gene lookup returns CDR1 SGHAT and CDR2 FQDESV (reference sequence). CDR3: CASSLRQHAGESHH.

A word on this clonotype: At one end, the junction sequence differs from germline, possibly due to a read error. The CDR3 DNA sequence: TGTGCCAGCAGCCAGGACGGGTCATCCTACAATGAGCACTTCTTC. This sequence encodes CASSQDGSSYNEHFF. The V and J genes are TRBV7-3 and TRBJ2-1; D is undetermined. Germline assignment: CDR1 SGHTA and CDR2 FQGTGA. CDR3 length: 15 amino acids.

CDR3 loop: CASSLSDTKGYTF. The DNA for the CDR3 is TGTGCCAGCAGCTTAAGTGACACAAAGGGCTACACCTTC. The chain recombines TRBV7-9 with TRBJ1-2; D gene unclear. The CDR3 length is 13 residues. V was trimmed by 2 bases and J by 8 bases, leaving 12 bases between them. Germline V lookup: CDR1 SEHNR, CDR2 FQNEAQ (reference sequence).

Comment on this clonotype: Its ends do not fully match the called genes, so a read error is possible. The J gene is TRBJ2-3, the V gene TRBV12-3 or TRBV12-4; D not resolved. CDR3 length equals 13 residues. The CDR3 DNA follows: TGTTCCAGCCGTTTATTGGCGACAGATACGCAGTATTTT. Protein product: CSSRLLATDTQYF.

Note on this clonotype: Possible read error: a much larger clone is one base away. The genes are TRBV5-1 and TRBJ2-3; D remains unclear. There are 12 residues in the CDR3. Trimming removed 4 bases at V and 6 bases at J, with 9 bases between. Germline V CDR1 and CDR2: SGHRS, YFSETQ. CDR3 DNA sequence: TGCGCCAGCAGCCATAGGACGGATACGCAGTATTTT. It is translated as CASSHRTDTQYF.

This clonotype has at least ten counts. The CDR3 reads CASSQERNTEAFF. The CDR3 DNA follows: TGTGCCAGCAGCCAAGAGAGGAACACTGAAGCTTTCTTT. V is TRBV4-2 and J is TRBJ1-1; D gene ambiguous. CDR3 length: 13 amino acids. Germline CDR1 LGHNA, CDR2 YNFKEQ. V lost 0 bases, J lost 1 base, and 3 bases lay in between.

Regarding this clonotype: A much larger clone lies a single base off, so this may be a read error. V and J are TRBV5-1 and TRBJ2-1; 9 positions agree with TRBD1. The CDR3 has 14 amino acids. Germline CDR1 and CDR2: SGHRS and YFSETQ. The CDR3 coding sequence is TGCGCCAGCGGCTTAGGGACAGGGTTCAATGAGCAGTTCTTC. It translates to CASGLGTGFNEQFF.

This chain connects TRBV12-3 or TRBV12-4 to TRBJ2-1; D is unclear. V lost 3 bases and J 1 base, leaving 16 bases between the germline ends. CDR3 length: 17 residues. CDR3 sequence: CASSFGQTRYSYNEQFF. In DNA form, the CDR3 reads TGTGCCAGCAGTTTTGGTCAGACAAGGTATTCCTACAATGAGCAGTTCTTC.

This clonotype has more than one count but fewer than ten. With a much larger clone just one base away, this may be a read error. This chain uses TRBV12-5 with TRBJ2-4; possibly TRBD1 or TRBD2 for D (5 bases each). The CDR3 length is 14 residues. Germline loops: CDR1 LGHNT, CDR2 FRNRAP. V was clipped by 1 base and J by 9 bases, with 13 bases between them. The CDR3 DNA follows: TGTGCTAGTGGTTTGGGCCGGGACGAAAGCATTCAGTACTTC. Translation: CASGLGRDESIQYF.

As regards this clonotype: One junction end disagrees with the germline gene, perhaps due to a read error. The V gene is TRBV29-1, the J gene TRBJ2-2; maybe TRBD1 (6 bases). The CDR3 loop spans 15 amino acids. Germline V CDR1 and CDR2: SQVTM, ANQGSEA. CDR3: CIVEGGPGYTGELFF. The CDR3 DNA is TGCATCGTTGAAGGGGGACCCGGCTACACCGGGGAGCTGTTTTTT.

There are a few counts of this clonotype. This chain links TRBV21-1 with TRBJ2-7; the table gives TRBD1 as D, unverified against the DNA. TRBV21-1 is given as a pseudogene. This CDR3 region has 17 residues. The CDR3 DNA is TGTGCCAGCAGCAAAGCGCCCCAGGCGCGGAACCCCTACGAGCAGTACTTC. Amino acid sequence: CASSKAPQARNPYEQYF.

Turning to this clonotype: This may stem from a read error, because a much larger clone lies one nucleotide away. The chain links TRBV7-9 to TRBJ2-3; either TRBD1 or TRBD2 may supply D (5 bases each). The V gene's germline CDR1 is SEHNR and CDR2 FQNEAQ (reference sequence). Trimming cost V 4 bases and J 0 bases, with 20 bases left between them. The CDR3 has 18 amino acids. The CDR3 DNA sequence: TGTGCCAGCAGCTCGTATGGCCGGGACGGACGAAGCACAGATACGCAGTATTTT. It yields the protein CASSSYGRDGRSTDTQYF.

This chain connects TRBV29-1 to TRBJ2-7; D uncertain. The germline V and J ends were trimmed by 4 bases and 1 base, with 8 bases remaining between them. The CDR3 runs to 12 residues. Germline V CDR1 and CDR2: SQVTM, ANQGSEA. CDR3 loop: CSVVTRSYEQYF. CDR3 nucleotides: TGCAGCGTTGTTACAAGGTCCTACGAGCAGTACTTC.

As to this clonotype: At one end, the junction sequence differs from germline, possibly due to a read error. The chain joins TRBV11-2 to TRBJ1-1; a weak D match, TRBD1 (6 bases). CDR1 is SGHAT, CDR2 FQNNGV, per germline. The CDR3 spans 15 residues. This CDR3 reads CASSRGRGSSTEAIF. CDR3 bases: TGTGCCAGCAGCCGGGGGAGGGGGTCGAGCACTGAAGCTATCTTT.

This CDR3 is CASSSGGSREQYF. The CDR3 region has the DNA TGTGCCAGCAGCTCAGGGGGCAGCCGCGAACAGTACTTC. The chain recombines TRBV7-9 with TRBJ2-7, with 8 bases identical to TRBD1. V gave up 4 bases and J gave up 10 bases; unmatched junction bases: 9. The V gene's germline CDR1 is SEHNR and CDR2 FQNEAQ (reference sequence). CDR3 size: 13 residues.

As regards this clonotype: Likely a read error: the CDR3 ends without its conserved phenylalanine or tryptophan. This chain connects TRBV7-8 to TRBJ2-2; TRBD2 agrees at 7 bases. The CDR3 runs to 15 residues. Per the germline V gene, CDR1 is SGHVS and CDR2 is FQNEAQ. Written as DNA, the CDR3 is TGTGCCAGCAGCCTCACTAGCGCGAACACCGGGGAACTGTTTTTA. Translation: CASSLTSANTGELFL.

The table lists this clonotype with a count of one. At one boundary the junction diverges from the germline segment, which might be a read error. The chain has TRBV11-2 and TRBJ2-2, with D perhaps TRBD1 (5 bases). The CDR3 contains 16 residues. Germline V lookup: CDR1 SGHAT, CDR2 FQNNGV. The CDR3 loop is CASGDGRNRNIGELFF. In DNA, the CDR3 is TGTGCCAGCGGCGACGGACGCAACAGGAACATCGGGGAGCTGTTTTTT.

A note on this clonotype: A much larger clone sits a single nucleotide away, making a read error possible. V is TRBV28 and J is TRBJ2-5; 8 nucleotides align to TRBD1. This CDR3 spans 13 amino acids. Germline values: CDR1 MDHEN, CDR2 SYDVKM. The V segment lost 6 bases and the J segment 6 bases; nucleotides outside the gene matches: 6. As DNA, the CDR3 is TGTGCCAGCAGCTCAGGGGGCGGAAAGACCCAGTACTTC. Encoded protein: CASSSGGGKTQYF.

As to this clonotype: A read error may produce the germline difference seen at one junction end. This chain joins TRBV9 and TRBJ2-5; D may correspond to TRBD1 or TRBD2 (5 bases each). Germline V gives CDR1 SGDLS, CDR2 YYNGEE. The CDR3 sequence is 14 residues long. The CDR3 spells CAISSGTHQETQYF. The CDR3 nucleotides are TGTGCCATCAGCTCAGGGACCCACCAAGAGACCCAGTACTTC.

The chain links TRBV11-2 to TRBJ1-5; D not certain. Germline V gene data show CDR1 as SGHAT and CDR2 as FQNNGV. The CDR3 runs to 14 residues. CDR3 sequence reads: CVSSPTWSDQPQHF. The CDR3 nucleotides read TGTGTTAGCAGCCCGACATGGTCTGATCAGCCCCAGCATTTT.